A selection of T cell receptor beta chains follows, all from one sample in a study of T and B cells in COVID-19 patients. TCRdb called the multiplex PCR reads again in MiXCR, with one record for every CDR3 protein. Of 20,000 to 25,000 distinct CDR3 sequences in the sample, approximately 29% were seen once. Sequencing input: blood. The receptors come from a human donor who had recovered from COVID-19. Each CDR3 is given with its conserved first and last residue. The order of the fields is V gene, J gene, clone size, D gene, CDR3 DNA, CDR3 protein. D genes are given only for firm matches. Size is stated for part of the rows, as once, few or many counts, or as a class when the clone is expanded.

v_call: TRBV6-5
j_call: TRBJ2-5
clone_size: many
d_call: .
cdr3_nt: TGTGCCAGCAGTGGGGGATCGTACCAAGAGACCCAGTACTTC
cdr3_aa: CASSGGSYQETQYF

v_call: TRBV11-1
j_call: TRBJ2-2
clone_size: .
d_call: .
cdr3_nt: TGTGCCAGCACTCCGAGGCTAGCGTATCCCGGGGAGCTGTTTTTT
cdr3_aa: CASTPRLAYPGELFF

v_call: TRBV7-9
j_call: TRBJ2-2
clone_size: .
d_call: TRBD1
cdr3_nt: TGTGCCAGCACTCGGACAGGGTCAGGGTGGGAGCTGTTTTTT
cdr3_aa: CASTRTGSGWELFF

v_call: TRBV19
j_call: TRBJ1-5
clone_size: .
d_call: .
cdr3_nt: TGTGCCAGTAGTAAAGGGGGTTTGGGTCAGCCCCAGCATTTT
cdr3_aa: CASSKGGLGQPQHF

v_call: TRBV19
j_call: TRBJ2-5
clone_size: many
d_call: TRBD2
cdr3_nt: TGTGCCAGTAGTATGGGACTAGCGGGGGGCGGAGAGACCCAGTACTTC
cdr3_aa: CASSMGLAGGGETQYF

v_call: TRBV19
j_call: TRBJ1-2
clone_size: .
d_call: .
cdr3_nt: TGTGCCAGTATGGGAGAGGGGGGTGGCTACACCTTC
cdr3_aa: CASMGEGGGYTF

v_call: TRBV6-1
j_call: TRBJ2-1
clone_size: once
d_call: TRBD2
cdr3_nt: TGTGCCAGCAGTGTTCGGACTAGCGAAAATGAGCAGTTCTTC
cdr3_aa: CASSVRTSENEQFF

v_call: TRBV11-1
j_call: TRBJ2-2
clone_size: medium-sized
d_call: TRBD2
cdr3_nt: TGTGCCAGCAGCTCCCCTAGCGGGGGGTGGGCCGGGGAGCTGTTTTTT
cdr3_aa: CASSSPSGGWAGELFF

v_call: TRBV18
j_call: TRBJ2-7
clone_size: .
d_call: TRBD2
cdr3_nt: TGTGCCAGCTCAACCGGGACTAGCGGCTACGAGCAGTACTTC
cdr3_aa: CASSTGTSGYEQYF

v_call: TRBV27
j_call: TRBJ2-5
clone_size: .
d_call: TRBD2
cdr3_nt: TGTGCCAGCAGTTTATCACTAGCGGTCCAAGAGACCCAGTACTTC
cdr3_aa: CASSLSLAVQETQYF

v_call: TRBV6-5
j_call: TRBJ2-5
clone_size: .
d_call: .
cdr3_nt: TGTGCCAGCAGGCCCGGACCCTCGGAGACCCAGTACTTC
cdr3_aa: CASRPGPSETQYF

v_call: TRBV5-4
j_call: TRBJ2-7
clone_size: .
d_call: .
cdr3_nt: TGTGCCAGCAGCTTGGGACCTTCGACCTACGAGCAGTACTTC
cdr3_aa: CASSLGPSTYEQYF

v_call: TRBV5-3
j_call: TRBJ2-7
clone_size: .
d_call: .
cdr3_nt: TGTGCCAGAAGCTTGTATCCGGAAGTCCACGAGCAGTACTTC
cdr3_aa: CARSLYPEVHEQYF